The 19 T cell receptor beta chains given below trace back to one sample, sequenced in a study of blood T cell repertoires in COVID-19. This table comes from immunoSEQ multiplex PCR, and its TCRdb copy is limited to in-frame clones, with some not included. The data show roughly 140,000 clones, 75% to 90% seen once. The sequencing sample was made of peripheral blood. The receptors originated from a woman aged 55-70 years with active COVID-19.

The CDR3 spells CASDGTGIDGYTF. The DNA for the CDR3 is TGTGCCAGTGACGGGACAGGGATTGATGGCTACACCTTC. The chain couples TRBV19 to TRBJ1-2; TRBD1 aligns across 9 bases. Germline CDR1 is LNHDA and CDR2 is SQIVND (reference sequence). This CDR3 region has 13 residues. V lost 8 bases and J lost 6; bases outside the gene matches: 7.

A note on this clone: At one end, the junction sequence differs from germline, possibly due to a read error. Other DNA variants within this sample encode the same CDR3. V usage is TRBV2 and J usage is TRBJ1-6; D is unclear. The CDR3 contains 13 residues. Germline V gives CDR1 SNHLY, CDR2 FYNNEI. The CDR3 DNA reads TGCGCCAGCTGTGTGACTTTCAATTCACCCCTCCACTTT. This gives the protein CASCVTFNSPLHF.

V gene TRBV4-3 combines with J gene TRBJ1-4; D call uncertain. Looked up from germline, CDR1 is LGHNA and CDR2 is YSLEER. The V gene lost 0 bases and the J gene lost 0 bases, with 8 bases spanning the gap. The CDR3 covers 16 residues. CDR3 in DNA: TGCGCCAGCAGCCAAGATTCAGGTGCAACTAATGAAAAACTGTTTTTT. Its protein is CASSQDSGATNEKLFF.

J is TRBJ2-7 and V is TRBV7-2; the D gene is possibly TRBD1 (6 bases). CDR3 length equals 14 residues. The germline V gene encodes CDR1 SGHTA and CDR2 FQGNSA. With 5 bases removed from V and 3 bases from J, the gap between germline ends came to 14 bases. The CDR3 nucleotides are TGTGCCAGCAGCCGCGGGCAGGGGCGCTACGAGCAGTACTTC. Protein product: CASSRGQGRYEQYF.

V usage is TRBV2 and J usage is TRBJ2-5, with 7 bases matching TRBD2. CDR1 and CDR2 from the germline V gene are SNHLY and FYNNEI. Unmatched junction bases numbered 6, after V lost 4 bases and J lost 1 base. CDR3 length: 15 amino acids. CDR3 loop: CASSGASGIQETQYF. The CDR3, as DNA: TGTGCCAGCAGTGGGGCGAGCGGGATCCAAGAGACCCAGTACTTC.

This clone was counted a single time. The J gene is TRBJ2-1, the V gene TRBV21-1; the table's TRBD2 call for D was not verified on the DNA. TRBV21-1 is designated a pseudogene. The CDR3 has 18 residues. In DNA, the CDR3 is TGTGCCAGCAGGCCCCAGGGCGGGTTGGTAGCTAGCGCCTATGAGCAGTTCTTC. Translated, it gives CASRPQGGLVASAYEQFF.

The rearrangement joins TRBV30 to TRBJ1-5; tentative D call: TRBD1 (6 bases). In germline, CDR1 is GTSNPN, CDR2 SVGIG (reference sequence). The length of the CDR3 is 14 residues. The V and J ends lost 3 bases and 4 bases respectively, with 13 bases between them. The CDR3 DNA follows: TGTGCCTGGAGACAAGGACAGAAAAATCAGCCCCAGCATTTT. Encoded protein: CAWRQGQKNQPQHF.

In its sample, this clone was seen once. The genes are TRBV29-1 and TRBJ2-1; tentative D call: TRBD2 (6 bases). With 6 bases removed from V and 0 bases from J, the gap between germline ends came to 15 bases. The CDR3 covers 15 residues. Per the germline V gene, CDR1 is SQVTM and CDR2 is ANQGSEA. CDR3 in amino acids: CSVQLAPSSYNEQFF. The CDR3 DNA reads TGCAGCGTCCAACTAGCCCCGAGCTCCTACAATGAGCAGTTCTTC.

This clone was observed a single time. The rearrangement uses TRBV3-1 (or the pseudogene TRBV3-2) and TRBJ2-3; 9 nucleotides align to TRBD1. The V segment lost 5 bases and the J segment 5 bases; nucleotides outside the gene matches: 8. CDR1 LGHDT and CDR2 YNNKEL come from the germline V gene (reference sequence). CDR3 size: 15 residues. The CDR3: CASSYTGGRGDTQYF. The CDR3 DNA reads TGTGCCAGCAGCTATACAGGGGGCAGGGGAGATACGCAGTATTTT.

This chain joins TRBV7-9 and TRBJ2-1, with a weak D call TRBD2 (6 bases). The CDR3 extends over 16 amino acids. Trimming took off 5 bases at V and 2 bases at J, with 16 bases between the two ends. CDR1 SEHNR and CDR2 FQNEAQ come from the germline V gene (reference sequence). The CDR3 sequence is CASSPLAVPTYNEQFF. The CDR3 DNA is TGTGCCAGCAGCCCATTAGCGGTGCCGACCTACAATGAGCAGTTCTTC.

The CDR3 nucleotides read TGTGCCATCAGTGGAGCGACACTAGCGGGAGCCGCCTACGAGCAGTACTTC. Its translation: CAISGATLAGAAYEQYF. This chain uses TRBV10-3 with TRBJ2-7; 11 bases map to TRBD2. This CDR3 comprises 17 residues. V trimming: 4 bases; J trimming: 2 bases; junction bases outside the gene matches: 10. CDR1 is ENHRY, CDR2 SYGVKD, per germline.

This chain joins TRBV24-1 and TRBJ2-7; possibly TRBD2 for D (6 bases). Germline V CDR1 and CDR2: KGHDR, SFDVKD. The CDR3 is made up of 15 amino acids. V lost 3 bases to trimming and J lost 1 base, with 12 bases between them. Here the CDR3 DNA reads TGTGCCACCAGTGATGCCGGGAGTCCATCCTACGAGCAGTACTTC. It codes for CATSDAGSPSYEQYF.

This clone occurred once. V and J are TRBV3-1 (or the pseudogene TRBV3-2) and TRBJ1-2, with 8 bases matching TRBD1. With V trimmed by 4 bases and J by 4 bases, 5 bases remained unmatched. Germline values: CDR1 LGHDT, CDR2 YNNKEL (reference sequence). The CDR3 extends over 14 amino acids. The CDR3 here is CASSRQGIGYGYTF. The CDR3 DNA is TGTGCCAGCAGCCGACAGGGGATCGGCTATGGCTACACCTTC.

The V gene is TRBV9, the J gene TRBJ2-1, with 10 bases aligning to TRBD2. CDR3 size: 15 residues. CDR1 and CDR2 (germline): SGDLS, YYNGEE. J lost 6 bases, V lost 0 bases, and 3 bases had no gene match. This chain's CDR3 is CASSVGLAGVNEQFF. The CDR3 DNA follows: TGTGCCAGCAGCGTAGGGCTAGCGGGAGTCAATGAGCAGTTCTTC.

The CDR3 reads CASGGGVGTEAFF. In DNA form, the CDR3 reads TGTGCCAGCGGCGGGGGGGTCGGCACTGAAGCTTTCTTT. V usage is TRBV18 and J usage is TRBJ1-1, with D perhaps TRBD1 (5 bases). Germline CDR1 reads KGHSH; CDR2 reads LQKENI. The CDR3 runs 13 residues. Between the trimmed V and J ends, which lost 8 bases and 4 bases, there was a span of 14 bases.

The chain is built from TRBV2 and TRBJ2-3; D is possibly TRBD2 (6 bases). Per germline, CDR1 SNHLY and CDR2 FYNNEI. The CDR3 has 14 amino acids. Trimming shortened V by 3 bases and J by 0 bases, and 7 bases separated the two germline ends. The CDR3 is CASSDTSSTDTQYF. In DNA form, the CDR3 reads TGTGCCAGCAGTGATACTAGCAGCACAGATACGCAGTATTTT.

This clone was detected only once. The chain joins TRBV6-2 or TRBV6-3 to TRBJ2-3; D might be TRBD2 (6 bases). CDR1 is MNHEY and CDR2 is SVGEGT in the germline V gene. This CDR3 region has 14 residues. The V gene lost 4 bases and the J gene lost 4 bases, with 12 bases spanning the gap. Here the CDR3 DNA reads TGTGCCAGCAGTTCCCGGACTACTTCAGATACGCAGTATTTT. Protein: CASSSRTTSDTQYF.

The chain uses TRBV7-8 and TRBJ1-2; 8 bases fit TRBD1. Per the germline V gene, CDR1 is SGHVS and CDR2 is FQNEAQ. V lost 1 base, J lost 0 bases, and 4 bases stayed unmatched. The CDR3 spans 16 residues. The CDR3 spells CASSLVWTGSNYGYTF. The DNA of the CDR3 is TGTGCCAGCAGCTTAGTTTGGACAGGGTCTAACTATGGCTACACCTTC.

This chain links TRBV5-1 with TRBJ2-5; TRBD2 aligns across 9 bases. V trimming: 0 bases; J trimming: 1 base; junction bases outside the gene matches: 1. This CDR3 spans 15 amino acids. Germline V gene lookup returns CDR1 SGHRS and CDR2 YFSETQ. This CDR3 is CASSLDSGGQETQYF. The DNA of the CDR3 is TGCGCCAGCAGCTTGGATAGCGGGGGCCAAGAGACCCAGTACTTC.